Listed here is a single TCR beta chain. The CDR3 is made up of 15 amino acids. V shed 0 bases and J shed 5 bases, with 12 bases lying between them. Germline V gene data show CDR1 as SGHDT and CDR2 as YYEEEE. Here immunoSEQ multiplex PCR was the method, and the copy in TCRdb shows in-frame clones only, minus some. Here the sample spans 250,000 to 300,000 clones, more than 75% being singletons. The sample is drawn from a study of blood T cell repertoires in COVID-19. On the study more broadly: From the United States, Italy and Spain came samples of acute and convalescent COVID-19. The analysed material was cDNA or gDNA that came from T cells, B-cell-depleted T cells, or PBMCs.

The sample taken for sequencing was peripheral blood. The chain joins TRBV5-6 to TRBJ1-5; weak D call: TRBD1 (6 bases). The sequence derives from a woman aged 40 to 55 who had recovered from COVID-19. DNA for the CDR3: TGTGCCAGCAGCTTGGGGGGTCGACAGGATCAGCCCCAGCATTTT. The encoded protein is CASSLGGRQDQPQHF.